This entry concerns a single T cell receptor beta chain. Its recognized antigen is unknown. No much larger clone is present one base from it, and per-base qualities are unavailable. Using the deep immunoSEQ assay, multiplex PCR amplified TCR CDR3 regions from genomic DNA. For each cell subset, the extracted genomic DNA was distributed evenly across all wells of several immunoSEQ 96-well plates, and each plate served as one replicate. Each replicate PCR for sorted subsets received around 200 ng genomic DNA, equal to roughly 30,000 T cell genomes. Purified libraries were measured with a Qubit 3.0 fluorometer, size-checked on a Bioanalyzer 2100, and measured again with the KAPA Library Quantification kit. Every immunoSEQ 96-well plate was sequenced on a separate single-read 150-cycle Illumina NextSeq 550 flow cell. Turning to the authors' computational methods: Because the immunoSEQ output included only junctional sequences and no quality scores, the filtering could not be the same as the filtering used for full-length reads. To assign V/J genes and CDR3, sequences were annotated against IMGT germline references using PyIR, a Python wrapper for IgBLAST v1.9. Reads with weak V/J assignments (E-value above 1e-6), missing CDR3, stop codons, out-of-frame junctions, or ambiguous translated residues were removed. A V3J clonotype was defined by an identical inferred V gene, J gene, and CDR3 amino acid sequence. To compute the percentage overlap between repertoires, the number of shared unique clonotypes was divided by the size of the smaller repertoire. Three approaches were used to assess repertoire richness: RTK rarefaction, the Chao1 estimator, and Recon v2.1 estimates of unobserved clonotypes. OLGA was used to compute generation probabilities for all TCRbeta clonotypes that the gDNA method yielded from several donors. This immuneACCESS table, as held by TCRdb, lists in-frame sequences with V and J called but not all clones. Of the missing ones, under half trace to an unresolved V gene in checked studies; the others have no known cause. V and J calls and clone size are given by that table; D and trimming were obtained from the DNA. Here the sample has approximately 940,000 clones; about 80% occur a single time. The biggest ten clones account for about 1.5% of the sample.

The donors were healthy, HIV-negative adults who had no recently reported acute infections or vaccinations. All donors were Caucasian adults living in Nashville, Tennessee, USA. CD4+ T cells were enriched through magnetic negative selection, after which naive cells were positively selected on CD45RA and the remaining negative fraction served as the memory subset. Blood was obtained by leukapheresis, after which PBMCs were separated by Ficoll-Histopaque density gradient centrifugation and cryopreserved in liquid nitrogen vapor phase. Analytical flow cytometry was used to check the purity and quantity of each magnetically sorted T cell population. Genomic DNA was isolated from every sorted fraction and measured by UV absorbance on a Nanodrop 2000c. A distance of 16 bases separates the germline ends of V and J, which lose 0 bases and 2 bases respectively. CDR3 length: 18 amino acids, cysteine to phenylalanine. Solely the CDR3 DNA is kept, with 54 bases framed from the first base. CDR1 SGHAT and CDR2 FQNNGV were looked up in the germline V gene.

This entry is derived from a study of shared clonotypes between healthy human individuals (dated by TCRdb to 2019 to 2021). Regarding the study in general: The cohort comprised two women and three men aged 18 to 49 years. Per donor, three plates each were used for CD4 naive and CD4 memory, two for CD8 naive, and one for CD8 memory. To estimate repertoire size and how much clonotypes are shared between individuals, the study performed deep sequencing of blood TCR repertoires from a handful of healthy adults. Libraries were prepared and TCR repertoires were sequenced by different laboratories using diverse techniques, in order to increase sequencing depth and limit assay-specific biases. Each donor's leukapheresis produced roughly between roughly 0.94 and 9.5 billion PBMCs.

Paper-wide results and their limitations: Only blood was sampled, and tissue TCR repertoires likely differ from those in blood. Pairwise subsampling led to the expectation that sequencing depth would affect the degree of clonotype sharing among donors. Estimated clonotype richness was generally larger for naive than for memory subsets. The genetic and exposure-history diversity represented was limited by the small number of donors. Higher generation probabilities were observed for clonotypes shared by all four sorted-subset donors than for non-shared clonotypes. When a handful of donors were compared, the shared fraction of clonotypes was approximately 5% for naive CD4, around 4% for naive CD8, more than 2% for memory CD4, and 0.35% to 0.5% for memory CD8. Even with the large sequencing depth, rarefaction of the sorted-subset datasets indicated that sequencing was incomplete.

The V gene is TRBV11-2 and the J gene is TRBJ1-4; no D gene can be assigned with confidence. Material for sequencing was memory CD4+ T cells sorted from blood. The sample's cell subset or site label, in plain terms: CD45RA-negative fraction. The receptor was isolated from a man in his late teens or twenties in good health. The CDR3 in this case is CASSLEGRPYSTNEKLFF. Read as DNA, the sequence is TGTGCCAGCAGCTTAGAGGGTCGACCGTACAGCACTAATGAAAAACTGTTTTTT.